This T cell receptor (beta chain) was observed in a study of T-cell memory formation after mild COVID-19. Study-wide background: Largely, the TCR clusters proved donor specific.

TCRdb ran MiXCR on the 5' RACE reads and lists one entry per CDR3 protein. The table has about 340,000 distinct CDR3 sequences, roughly 13% seen once. This CDR3 contains 15 residues. The J segment lost 2 bases and the V segment lost 6 bases, leaving 3 bases of the junction unmatched. CDR1 is SQVTM and CDR2 is ANQGSEA in the germline V gene. Study findings and constraints: CM and EM subsets held most contracting CD4+ clones; EMRA held CD8+ ones.

The sample holds a few counts of this clonotype. The antigen is not known. The chain has TRBV29-1 and TRBJ2-6; 11 bases fit TRBD1. The clonotype was recovered from a man between 18 and 35 years old who had mild COVID-19 (a few samples of this study predate the infection). Cell type and time point are not known. The sequenced sample was PBMCs or a T cell subset sorted from them (not recorded which). The CDR3 here is CSVDRGLAGANVLTF. CDR3 in DNA: TGCAGCGTGGACAGGGGGCTAGCTGGGGCCAACGTCCTGACTTTC. Supplemented by reference TRBV29-1 and TRBJ2-6, the full variable domain reads SAVISQKPSRDICQRGTSLTIQCQVDSQVTMMFWYRQQPGQSLTLIATANQGSEATYESGFVIDKFPISRPNLTFSTLTVSNMSPEDSSIYLCSVDRGLAGANVLTFGAGSRLTVL.